This TCR beta chain was retrieved from a study of beta chain features in type 1 diabetes. Findings and limits, study-wide: A moderate, significant TCRB CDR3 shortening appeared in type 1 diabetes across four CD4+ subsets. A closer apparent resemblance between naive, central memory and Treg TCRB repertoires was seen in patients than in healthy donors.

The entirety of the isolated RNA underwent reverse transcription, so expressed TCRB transcripts were sequenced. TCRdb's copy holds only in-frame clones and misses some; the assay was immunoSEQ multiplex PCR. This repertoire shows about 220,000 clones, around 9.9% found once; its top ten account for 1% to 1.5%. Germline V gene data show CDR1 as SQVTM and CDR2 as ANQGSEA. V shed 2 bases and J shed 4 bases, with 8 bases lying between them. There are 12 residues in the CDR3. This clone has only a few counts. What it binds is unknown. Additional DNA sequences in this sample encode the identical CDR3. V usage is TRBV29-1 and J usage is TRBJ1-1; weak D call: TRBD1 (5 bases). Sequencing was carried out using central memory CD4+ T cells from blood. This sequence originates from a young man in good health. CDR3 region: CSVEQGITEAFF. CDR3 sequence (DNA): TGCAGCGTTGAACAGGGTATCACTGAAGCTTTCTTT.